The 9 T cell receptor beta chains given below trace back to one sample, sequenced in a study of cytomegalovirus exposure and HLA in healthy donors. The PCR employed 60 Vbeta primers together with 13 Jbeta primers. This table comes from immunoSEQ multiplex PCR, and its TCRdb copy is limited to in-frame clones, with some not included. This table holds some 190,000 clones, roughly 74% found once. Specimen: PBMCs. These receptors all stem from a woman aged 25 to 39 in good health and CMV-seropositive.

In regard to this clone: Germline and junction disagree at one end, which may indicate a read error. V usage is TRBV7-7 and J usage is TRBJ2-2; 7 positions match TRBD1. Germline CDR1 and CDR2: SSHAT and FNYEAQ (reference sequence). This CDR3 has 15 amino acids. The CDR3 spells CASSLGQAGTGELFF. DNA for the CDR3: TGTGCTAGCAGCTTAGGACAGGCGGGCACCGGGGAGCTGTTTTTT.

The CDR3, as DNA: TGTGCCAGCAGTTTATGGGGGGGACAGGGCGTCAATAATTCACCCCTCCACTTT. It encodes CASSLWGGQGVNNSPLHF. The rearrangement uses TRBV28 and TRBJ1-6, with TRBD1 matching over 9 bases. V gave up 0 bases and J gave up 5 bases; unmatched junction bases: 8. The length of the CDR3 is 18 residues. Germline V lookup: CDR1 MDHEN, CDR2 SYDVKM.

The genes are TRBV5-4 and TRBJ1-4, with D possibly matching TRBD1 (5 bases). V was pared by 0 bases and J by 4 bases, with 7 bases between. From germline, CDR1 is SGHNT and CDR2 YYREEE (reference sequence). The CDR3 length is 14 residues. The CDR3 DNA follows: TGTGCCAGCAGCTTGGAGACAGTTAATGAAAAACTGTTTTTT. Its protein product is CASSLETVNEKLFF.

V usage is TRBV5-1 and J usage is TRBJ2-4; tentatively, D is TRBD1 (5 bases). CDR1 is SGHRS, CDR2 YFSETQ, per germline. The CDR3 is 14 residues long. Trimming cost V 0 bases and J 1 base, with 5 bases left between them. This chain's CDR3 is CASSLGQAKNIQYF. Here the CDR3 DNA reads TGCGCCAGCAGCTTGGGACAGGCCAAAAACATTCAGTACTTC.

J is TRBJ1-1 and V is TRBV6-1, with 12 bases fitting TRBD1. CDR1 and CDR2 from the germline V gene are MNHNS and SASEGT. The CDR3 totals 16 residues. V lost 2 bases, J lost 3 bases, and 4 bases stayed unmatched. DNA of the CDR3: TGTGCCAGCAGTGAACGGGACAGGGGGCTGGACACTGAAGCTTTCTTT. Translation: CASSERDRGLDTEAFF.

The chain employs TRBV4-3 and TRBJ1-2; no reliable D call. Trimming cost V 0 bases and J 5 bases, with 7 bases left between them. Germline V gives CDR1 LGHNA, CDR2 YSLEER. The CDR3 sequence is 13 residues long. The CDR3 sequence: CASSQEPSYGYTF. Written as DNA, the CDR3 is TGCGCCAGCAGCCAAGAACCCAGTTATGGCTACACCTTC.

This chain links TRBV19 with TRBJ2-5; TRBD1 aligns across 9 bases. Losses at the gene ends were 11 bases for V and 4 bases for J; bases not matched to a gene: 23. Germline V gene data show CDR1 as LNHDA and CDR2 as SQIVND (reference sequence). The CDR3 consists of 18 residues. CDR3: CAASPGTGRSGERETQYF. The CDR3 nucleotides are TGTGCCGCATCTCCCGGGACAGGGCGAAGTGGGGAGAGAGAGACCCAGTACTTC.

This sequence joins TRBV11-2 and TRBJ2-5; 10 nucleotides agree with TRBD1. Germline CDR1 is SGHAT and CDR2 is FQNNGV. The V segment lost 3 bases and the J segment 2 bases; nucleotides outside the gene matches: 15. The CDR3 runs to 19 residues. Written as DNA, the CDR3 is TGTGCCAGCAGCTTGCACCCCACCCCTGGGACAGGGGTACAAGAGACCCAGTACTTC. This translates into CASSLHPTPGTGVQETQYF.

The CDR3 protein is CASSTRKGADETQYF. CDR3 in DNA: TGTGCCAGCAGCACCCGGAAGGGGGCGGATGAGACCCAGTACTTC. V and J are TRBV21-1 and TRBJ2-5; the table's D call TRBD1 went unverified against the DNA. TRBV21-1 is annotated as a pseudogene. This CDR3 spans 15 amino acids.